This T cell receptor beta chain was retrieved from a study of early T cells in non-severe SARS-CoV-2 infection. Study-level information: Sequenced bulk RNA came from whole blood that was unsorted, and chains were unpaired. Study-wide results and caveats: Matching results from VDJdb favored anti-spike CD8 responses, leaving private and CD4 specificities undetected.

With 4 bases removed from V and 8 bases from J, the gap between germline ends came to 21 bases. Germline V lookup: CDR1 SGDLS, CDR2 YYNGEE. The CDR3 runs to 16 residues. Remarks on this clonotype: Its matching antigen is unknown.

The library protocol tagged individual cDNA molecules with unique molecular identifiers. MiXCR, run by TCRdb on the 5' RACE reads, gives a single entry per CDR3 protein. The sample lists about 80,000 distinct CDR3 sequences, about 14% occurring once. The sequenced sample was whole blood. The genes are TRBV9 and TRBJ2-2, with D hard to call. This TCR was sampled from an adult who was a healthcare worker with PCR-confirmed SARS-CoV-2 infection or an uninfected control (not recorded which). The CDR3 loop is CASSQRQFTTTGELFF. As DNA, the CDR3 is TGTGCCAGCAGCCAAAGGCAGTTTACCACCACGGGGGAGCTGTTTTTT.